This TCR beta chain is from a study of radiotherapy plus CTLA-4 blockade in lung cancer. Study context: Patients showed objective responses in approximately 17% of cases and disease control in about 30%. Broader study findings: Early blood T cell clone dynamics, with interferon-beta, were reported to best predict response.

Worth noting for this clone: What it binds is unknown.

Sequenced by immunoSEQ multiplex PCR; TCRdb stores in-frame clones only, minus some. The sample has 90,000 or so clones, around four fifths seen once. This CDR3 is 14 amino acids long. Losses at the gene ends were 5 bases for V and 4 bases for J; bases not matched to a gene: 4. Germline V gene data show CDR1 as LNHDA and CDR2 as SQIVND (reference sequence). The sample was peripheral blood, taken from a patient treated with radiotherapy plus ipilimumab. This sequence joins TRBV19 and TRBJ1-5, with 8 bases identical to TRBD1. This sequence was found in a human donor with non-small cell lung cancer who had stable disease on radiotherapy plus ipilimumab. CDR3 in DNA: TGTGCCAGTAGTCGGACAGGGAGAAATCAGCCCCAGCATTTT. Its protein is CASSRTGRNQPQHF.